The clone carrying this T cell receptor beta chain turned up a few times. The target antigen is unknown. A single record per CDR3 protein comes from TCRdb applying MiXCR to the 5' RACE reads. The data hold about 470,000 distinct CDR3 sequences, with 15% to 20% observed a single time. This sample is drawn from a study of T-cell memory formation after mild COVID-19. Overall study findings and caveats: Most CD4+ clones that shrank were in CM and EM, while CD8+ ones turned up in EMRA. Some SARS-CoV-2-responding clones were already detected in memory before infection.

Sequenced: PBMCs or a T cell subset sorted from them (not recorded which). The TCR originated in an adult woman who had mild COVID-19 (a few samples of this study predate the infection). Cell type and time point are not known.

The CDR3 loop reads CASSRGGPEAFF. CDR3 coding DNA: TGCGCCAGCAGCCGCGGGGGGCCTGAAGCTTTCTTT. The chain links TRBV4-1 to TRBJ1-1; a possible D gene is TRBD1 (6 bases). CDR1 is MGHRA, CDR2 YSYEKL, per germline. The CDR3 has 12 amino acids. V dropped 4 bases and J dropped 6 bases, with 9 bases sitting between them.